A selection of T cell receptor beta chains follows, all from one sample in a study of blood T cell repertoires in COVID-19. Sequencing used immunoSEQ multiplex PCR; TCRdb keeps in-frame clones, though not all of them. The data hold roughly 150,000 clones, with 84% observed a single time. The specimen was peripheral blood. Source of these receptors: a woman in her forties or fifties with acute or convalescent COVID-19. Each CDR3 is given with its conserved first and last residue. The order of the fields is D gene, V gene, J gene, clone size, CDR3 DNA, CDR3 protein. D genes are given only for firm matches. Only some rows state a clone size, as once, few, many or a class for expanded clones.

>.|TRBV7-2|TRBJ1-5|few
TGTGCCAGCAGCGACGGCGGCGGCCAGCCCCAGCATTTT
CASSDGGGQPQHF
>TRBD1|TRBV7-2|TRBJ1-2|once
TGTGCCAGCAGCTACGAGCCGGGACAGGACTATGGCTACACCTTC
CASSYEPGQDYGYTF
>TRBD1|TRBV2|TRBJ1-6|.
TGTGCCAGCAGTACAGGGGTTAATTCACCCCTCCACTTT
CASSTGVNSPLHF
>TRBD1|TRBV5-4|TRBJ1-2|.
TGTGCCAGCAGCCGCCCGGAGGACAGGGTAGACTATGGCTACACCTTC
CASSRPEDRVDYGYTF
>TRBD2|TRBV19|TRBJ2-1|.
TGTGCCAGTACTACTAGCGGGGGGGCCAGGAATGAGCAGTTCTTC
CASTTSGGARNEQFF
>TRBD2|TRBV18|TRBJ2-3|.
TGTGCCAGCGCGACTAGCGGGGGAACAGATACGCAGTATTTT
CASATSGGTDTQYF
>.|TRBV28|TRBJ1-3|.
TGTGCCAGCACTCCTTGGGCCAGCTCTGGAAACACCATATATTTT
CASTPWASSGNTIYF
>.|TRBV5-6|TRBJ1-1|.
TGTGCCAGCAGCTTGCGAGACAGGCGCACTGAAGCTTTCTTT
CASSLRDRRTEAFF
>.|TRBV2|TRBJ2-1|.
TGTGCCAGCAGGGAGAGGAGCACCGGTGAGCAGTTCTTC
CASRERSTGEQFF
>.|TRBV9|TRBJ1-4|.
TGTGCCAGCAGCGTAGGTTGGGGGGATAATGAAAAACTGTTTTTT
CASSVGWGDNEKLFF
>.|TRBV9|TRBJ2-7|.
TGTGCCAGCAGCCTCGGACTAGGGGGGCCCGAGCAGTACTTC
CASSLGLGGPEQYF
>TRBD1|TRBV30|TRBJ1-4|.
TGTGCCTGGAGTCGTGGACAGGGAAGTGTAGGAAAACTGTTTTTT
CAWSRGQGSVGKLFF
>.|TRBV12-3/TRBV12-4|TRBJ2-4|.
TGTGCCAGCAGGCGAGGCGGGGAAAACATTCAGTACTTC
CASRRGGENIQYF
>.|TRBV5-1|TRBJ2-7|.
TGCGCCAGCAGCTTGGCCAAGGGGTACTACGAGCAGTACTTC
CASSLAKGYYEQYF
>.|TRBV6-2/TRBV6-3|TRBJ2-2|.
TGTGCCAGCAGTTACCTGGGGCTTGACGGGGAGCTGTTTTTT
CASSYLGLDGELFF
>.|TRBV5-6|TRBJ2-3|.
TGTGCCAGCAGCAACAGCGGGAGCACAGATACGCAGTATTTT
CASSNSGSTDTQYF
>.|TRBV9|TRBJ1-2|.
TGTGCCAGCAGCGTAGTTACTGGTGGCTACACCTTC
CASSVVTGGYTF
>.|TRBV5-4|TRBJ2-1|.
TGTGCCAGCAGCCTGGTACCGACAGGTACCTACAATGAGCAGTTCTTC
CASSLVPTGTYNEQFF
>TRBD1|TRBV30|TRBJ1-2|.
TGTGCCTGGAGTGTACCTGGGACAGGACTCTATGGCTACACCTTC
CAWSVPGTGLYGYTF
>.|TRBV15|TRBJ2-7|few
TGTGCCACCAGCAGAGATGTTGGGCTATACGAGCAGTACTTC
CATSRDVGLYEQYF
>.|TRBV7-2|TRBJ1-3|.
TGTGCCAGCAGCTTAGAAGTACAGGTCTACTCTGGAAACACCATATATTTT
CASSLEVQVYSGNTIYF
>TRBD2|TRBV6-6|TRBJ2-2|.
TGTGCCAGCAAATTAGCGGGAGGGGATACCGGGGAGCTGTTTTTT
CASKLAGGDTGELFF
>TRBD1|TRBV19|TRBJ2-7|.
TGTGCCAGTAGTCTAACACCGACAGGGTCGGTATACGAGCAGTACTTC
CASSLTPTGSVYEQYF
>.|TRBV7-6|TRBJ2-3|.
TGTGCCAGCAGCACCCCCTTAAACCCGCGCGAAAGGGGCCCAGATACGCAGTATTTT
CASSTPLNPRERGPDTQYF
>.|TRBV7-2|TRBJ1-1|.
TGTGCCAGCAGCTTAGGTGGCGGTGAAGCTTTCTTT
CASSLGGGEAFF
>.|TRBV13|TRBJ2-3|.
TGTGCCAGCAGAGGGACTGGTTCCGGCACAGATACGCAGTATTTT
CASRGTGSGTDTQYF
>.|TRBV20-1|TRBJ1-3|.
TGCAGTGCTAGTAACTCCCCTGGTACCATATATTTT
CSASNSPGTIYF
>.|TRBV19|TRBJ2-5|.
TGTGCCAGTAGTATGGGCCAGGTCTGGGAGACCCAGTACTTC
CASSMGQVWETQYF
>.|TRBV14|TRBJ1-2|.
TGTGCCAGCAGCCGTGTGGGGGGTTCGGGAACGACGGGCTACACCTTC
CASSRVGGSGTTGYTF
>.|TRBV6-5|TRBJ2-1|.
TGTGCCAGCCGAACCCAGCGGCTGAATTACAATGAGCAGTTCTTC
CASRTQRLNYNEQFF
>TRBD1|TRBV7-2|TRBJ1-6|.
TGTGCCAGCAGCGACAGGGGCTTTTCACCCCTCCACTTT
CASSDRGFSPLHF
>TRBD1|TRBV7-6|TRBJ1-3|.
TGTGCCAGCAGCTTAGCTCAGGGGGCGTCGGGAAACACCATATATTTT
CASSLAQGASGNTIYF
>TRBD2|TRBV7-2|TRBJ2-2|.
TGTGCCAGCAGCCGGGAGCGGACTAGCCTCGCCACCGGGGAGCTGTTTTTT
CASSRERTSLATGELFF
>.|TRBV5-1|TRBJ1-2|.
TGCGCCAGCAGCCCAATAACTAACAGTAGACAGAACTATGGCTACACCTTC
CASSPITNSRQNYGYTF
>TRBD2|TRBV7-9|TRBJ2-7|.
TGTGCCAGCAGCTCAGCGGGAGGGGGGTTCGAGCAGTACTTC
CASSSAGGGFEQYF
>.|TRBV28|TRBJ1-6|.
TGTGCCAGCGGCATCGATGGAGGACGGTTCAGCTCCTATAATTCACCCCTCCACTTT
CASGIDGGRFSSYNSPLHF
>.|TRBV6-1|TRBJ1-4|.
TGTGCCAGCAGTGAACTCTGGGACACAGCTAATGAAAAACTGTTTTTT
CASSELWDTANEKLFF
>TRBD2|TRBV6-2/TRBV6-3|TRBJ2-1|.
TGTGCCAGCAGTTACTCGAAAAGCGGGACTTACAATGAGCAGTTCTTC
CASSYSKSGTYNEQFF
>.|TRBV2|TRBJ2-5|.
TGTGCCAGCAGCCCTCAAGAGACCCAGTACTTC
CASSPQETQYF
>.|TRBV6-5|TRBJ2-7|.
TGTGCCAGCAGTTACCCCCAGGGAAGCTCCTACGAGCAGTACTTC
CASSYPQGSSYEQYF
>.|TRBV7-2|TRBJ2-1|.
TGTGCCAGCAGCTTAGTAGTGGGCGGACTGAGCTCCTACAATGAGCAGTTCTTC
CASSLVVGGLSSYNEQFF
>TRBD1|TRBV6-2/TRBV6-3|TRBJ2-5|.
TGTGCCAGCAGTAGTACAGGGGCCGCGGAAGAGACCCAGTACTTC
CASSSTGAAEETQYF
>TRBD1|TRBV6-1|TRBJ2-2|few
TGTGCCACCATTGACAGGGGGCGAGGAGGGATCACCGGGGAGCTGTTTTTT
CATIDRGRGGITGELFF
>.|TRBV6-5|TRBJ2-2|.
TGTGCCAGCAGTTACCCCGGGGGGGAGCTGTTTTTT
CASSYPGGELFF
>.|TRBV7-2|TRBJ2-3|.
TGTGCCAGCAGCTTGAGCCGGACAGCCTTCACAGATACGCAGTATTTT
CASSLSRTAFTDTQYF
>TRBD1|TRBV4-1|TRBJ2-1|.
TGCGCCAGCAGCCGTCAGACAGGGGGTACCTACAATGAGCAGTTCTTC
CASSRQTGGTYNEQFF
>TRBD2|TRBV28|TRBJ2-3|few
TGTGCCAGTCTATCACTAGCGGGGGGGCGGGGCACAGATACGCAGTATTTT
CASLSLAGGRGTDTQYF
>TRBD1|TRBV6-5|TRBJ1-1|.
TGTGCCAGCAGTTACAAGGACAGGGAGACTGAAGCTTTCTTT
CASSYKDRETEAFF